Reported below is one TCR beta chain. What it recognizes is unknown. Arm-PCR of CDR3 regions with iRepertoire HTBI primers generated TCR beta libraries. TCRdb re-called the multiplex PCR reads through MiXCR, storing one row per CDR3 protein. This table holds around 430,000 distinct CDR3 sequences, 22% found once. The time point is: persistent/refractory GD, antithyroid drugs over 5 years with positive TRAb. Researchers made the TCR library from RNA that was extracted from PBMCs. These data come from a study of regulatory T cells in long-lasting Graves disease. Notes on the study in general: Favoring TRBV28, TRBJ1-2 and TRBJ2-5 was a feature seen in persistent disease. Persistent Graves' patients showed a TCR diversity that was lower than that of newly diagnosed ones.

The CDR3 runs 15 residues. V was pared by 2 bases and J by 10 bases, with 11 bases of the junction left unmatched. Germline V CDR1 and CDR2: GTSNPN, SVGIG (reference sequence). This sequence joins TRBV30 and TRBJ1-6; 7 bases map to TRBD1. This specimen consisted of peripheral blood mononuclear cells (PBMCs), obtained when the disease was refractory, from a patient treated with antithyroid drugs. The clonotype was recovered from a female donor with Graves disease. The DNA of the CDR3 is TGTGCCTGGAGTCGTGAGGACAGGAAGGGCTCACCCCTCCACTTT. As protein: CAWSREDRKGSPLHF.